This TCR beta chain was sequenced during a study of radiation and T cells in renal cell carcinoma. TCRdb's copy holds only in-frame clones and misses some; the assay was immunoSEQ multiplex PCR. Of 70,000 to 100,000 clones in the sample, about 86% were seen once. Trimming took 0 bases from V and 3 from J; bases not matched to a gene: 0. Germline V gene data show CDR1 as MNHEY and CDR2 as SVGAGI. This CDR3 comprises 14 residues. Turning to this clone: Its antigen is not known.

Findings of the study overall: Top tumor clonotypes rose in blood 2 weeks post-radiation, then contracted.

Time point indicated: blood 2 weeks post-SBRT. Regarding treatment: 15 Gy SBRT to primary tumor, nephrectomy 4 weeks later. This TCR came from a woman between 50 and 59 years old with renal cell carcinoma. The chain is built from TRBV6-5 and TRBJ2-7; 9 bases are shared with TRBD1. The sequencing used blood, collected from a patient whose treatment included radiotherapy and nephrectomy. CDR3 region: CASSYSTGGYEQYF. The CDR3, as DNA: TGTGCCAGCAGTTACTCGACAGGGGGCTACGAGCAGTACTTC.